This TCR beta chain was identified in a study of CD8 T cells in ankylosing spondylitis. A remark on this clonotype: Its antigen is as yet unknown.

The V end was cut by 4 bases, the J end by 3 bases, with 13 bases between. Germline values: CDR1 SGHDT, CDR2 YYEEEE. This CDR3 spans 15 amino acids. TCR beta libraries were made by quantitative 5'-RACE with molecular barcodes. Using its own MiXCR run on the 5' RACE reads, TCRdb lists one record per CDR3 protein. Among 300,000 to 400,000 distinct CDR3 sequences listed, about 14% were seen once. Study findings and constraints: A TCR beta motif of under ten highly homologous variants appeared characteristic of ankylosing spondylitis blood. Researchers reportedly found disease-linked clones significantly enriched in matched ankylosing spondylitis synovial fluid.

The receptor was isolated from a male donor with ankylosing spondylitis or in good health (not recorded which). The specimen sequenced was blood, either unsorted or a sorted T cell fraction (not recorded which). V and J are TRBV5-6 and TRBJ2-2, with a possible D match to TRBD1 (5 bases). CDR3 protein: CASSLQSGYTGELFF. The CDR3 bases are TGTGCCAGCAGCCTACAGTCAGGGTACACCGGGGAGCTGTTTTTT.